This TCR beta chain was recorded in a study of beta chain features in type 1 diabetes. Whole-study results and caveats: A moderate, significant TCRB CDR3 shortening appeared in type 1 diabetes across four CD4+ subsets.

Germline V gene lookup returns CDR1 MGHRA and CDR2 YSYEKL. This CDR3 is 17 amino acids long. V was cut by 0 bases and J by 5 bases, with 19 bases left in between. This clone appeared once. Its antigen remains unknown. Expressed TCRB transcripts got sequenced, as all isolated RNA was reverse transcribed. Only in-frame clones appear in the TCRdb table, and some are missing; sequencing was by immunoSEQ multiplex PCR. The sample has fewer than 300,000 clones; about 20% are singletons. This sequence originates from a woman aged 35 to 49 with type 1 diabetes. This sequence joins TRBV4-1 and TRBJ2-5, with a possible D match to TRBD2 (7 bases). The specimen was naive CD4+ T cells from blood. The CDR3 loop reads CASSQDPLGGARETQYF. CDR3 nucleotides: TGCGCCAGCAGCCAAGATCCACTAGGGGGGGCCAGGGAGACCCAGTACTTC.